A selection of T cell receptor beta chains follows, all from one sample in a study of cytomegalovirus exposure and HLA in healthy donors. Sequenced by immunoSEQ multiplex PCR; TCRdb stores in-frame clones only, minus some. Of more than 130,000 clones in the sample, roughly 80% are singletons; the top ten hold nearly 7%. Sequencing input: PBMCs. The receptors were gathered from a man in his forties in good health and CMV-seropositive. CDR3s include the opening cysteine and the closing phenylalanine or tryptophan. D genes are given only for firm matches.

CDR3 length: 15
V gene: TRBV7-9
J gene: TRBJ2-7
D gene: .
CDR3 protein: CASSFPQRFSYEQYF

CDR3 length: 14
V gene: TRBV5-1
J gene: TRBJ2-7
D gene: TRBD1
CDR3 protein: CASSVRTGGDEQYF

CDR3 length: 14
V gene: TRBV6-5
J gene: TRBJ1-5
D gene: .
CDR3 protein: CASSASGDRQPQHF

CDR3 length: 12
V gene: TRBV7-2
J gene: TRBJ2-5
D gene: .
CDR3 protein: CASSFGSETQYF

CDR3 length: 13
V gene: TRBV13
J gene: .
D gene: .
CDR3 protein: CASSPTGIYEQYF

CDR3 length: 15
V gene: TRBV5-1
J gene: TRBJ1-2
D gene: TRBD1
CDR3 protein: CASSRTDRGPYGYTF

CDR3 length: 12
V gene: TRBV2
J gene: TRBJ2-7
D gene: .
CDR3 protein: CASRDFSYEQYF

CDR3 length: 14
V gene: TRBV6-6
J gene: TRBJ2-5
D gene: TRBD1
CDR3 protein: CASSRTGGAETQYF

CDR3 length: 15
V gene: TRBV5-1
J gene: TRBJ1-5
D gene: .
CDR3 protein: CASSLIGSPGQPQHF

CDR3 length: 13
V gene: TRBV7-9
J gene: TRBJ1-3
D gene: .
CDR3 protein: CASSSLTGNTIYF

CDR3 length: 13
V gene: TRBV18
J gene: TRBJ2-7
D gene: .
CDR3 protein: CASSPHLGGEQYF

CDR3 length: 15
V gene: TRBV13
J gene: TRBJ2-7
D gene: .
CDR3 protein: CASSPGEQGGVEQYF

CDR3 length: 16
V gene: TRBV14
J gene: TRBJ2-2
D gene: .
CDR3 protein: CASSRIRGLTTGELFF

CDR3 length: 19
V gene: TRBV27
J gene: TRBJ2-2
D gene: TRBD1
CDR3 protein: CASSSSGQAYFENTGELFF

CDR3 length: 12
V gene: TRBV6-5
J gene: TRBJ1-1
D gene: TRBD1
CDR3 protein: CASRTTGGRAFF

CDR3 length: 13
V gene: TRBV10-2
J gene: TRBJ1-5
D gene: TRBD1
CDR3 protein: CASSGDRLQPQHF

CDR3 length: 13
V gene: TRBV19
J gene: TRBJ1-4
D gene: .
CDR3 protein: CASSLWDTEKLFF

CDR3 length: 17
V gene: TRBV7-9
J gene: TRBJ1-3
D gene: .
CDR3 protein: CATWSGEGRITGNTIYF

CDR3 length: 16
V gene: TRBV2
J gene: TRBJ1-1
D gene: TRBD1
CDR3 protein: CASSLQGAGMVTEAFF

CDR3 length: 15
V gene: TRBV10-2
J gene: TRBJ2-3
D gene: TRBD2
CDR3 protein: CASSLLAGGGDTQYF

CDR3 length: 17
V gene: TRBV5-1
J gene: TRBJ2-7
D gene: TRBD2
CDR3 protein: CASSTGLAFYSSYEQYF

CDR3 length: 15
V gene: TRBV11-2
J gene: TRBJ1-4
D gene: .
CDR3 protein: CASSFSLSGDEKLFF

CDR3 length: 14
V gene: TRBV7-8
J gene: TRBJ2-5
D gene: .
CDR3 protein: CASRRRGREETQYF

CDR3 length: 15
V gene: TRBV5-1
J gene: TRBJ2-5
D gene: TRBD1
CDR3 protein: CASSALQGSLETQYF

CDR3 length: 17
V gene: TRBV4-1
J gene: TRBJ2-5
D gene: TRBD2
CDR3 protein: CASSQDRTSGGRGTQYF

CDR3 length: 14
V gene: TRBV19
J gene: TRBJ2-3
D gene: .
CDR3 protein: CASSIWSQADTQYF

CDR3 length: 14
V gene: TRBV2
J gene: TRBJ1-5
D gene: TRBD1
CDR3 protein: CASRWTGINQPQHF

CDR3 length: 15
V gene: TRBV7-8
J gene: TRBJ1-1
D gene: TRBD1
CDR3 protein: CASSLRQGMNTEAFF

CDR3 length: 15
V gene: TRBV4-2
J gene: TRBJ2-7
D gene: TRBD2
CDR3 protein: CASSKASGLTYEQYF

CDR3 length: 14
V gene: TRBV4-3
J gene: TRBJ1-2
D gene: .
CDR3 protein: CASSSGPGGYGYTF

CDR3 length: 13
V gene: TRBV29-1
J gene: TRBJ1-2
D gene: .
CDR3 protein: CSVELGPLRGYTF

CDR3 length: 18
V gene: TRBV5-1
J gene: TRBJ2-3
D gene: TRBD2
CDR3 protein: CASSLSGLAGGFTDTQYF

CDR3 length: 13
V gene: TRBV7-9
J gene: TRBJ2-7
D gene: TRBD1
CDR3 protein: CASSFGTAYEQYF

CDR3 length: 10
V gene: TRBV2
J gene: TRBJ2-3
D gene: TRBD2
CDR3 protein: CASRGGKGAF

CDR3 length: 14
V gene: TRBV5-1
J gene: TRBJ1-1
D gene: .
CDR3 protein: CASSLGTGKTEAFF

CDR3 length: 13
V gene: TRBV7-2
J gene: TRBJ1-5
D gene: .
CDR3 protein: CASSLVSNQPQHF

CDR3 length: 14
V gene: TRBV29-1
J gene: TRBJ2-7
D gene: .
CDR3 protein: CSYAPLDSPYEQYF

CDR3 length: 15
V gene: TRBV9
J gene: TRBJ2-3
D gene: TRBD1
CDR3 protein: CASSWDRGETDTQYF

CDR3 length: 15
V gene: TRBV19
J gene: TRBJ1-5
D gene: .
CDR3 protein: CATSRNPRGNQPQHF

CDR3 length: 13
V gene: TRBV15
J gene: TRBJ1-2
D gene: .
CDR3 protein: CATSKGGSHGYTF

CDR3 length: 18
V gene: TRBV18
J gene: TRBJ1-1
D gene: TRBD1
CDR3 protein: CASSPRLTGETLNTEAFF

CDR3 length: 16
V gene: TRBV5-4
J gene: TRBJ1-5
D gene: .
CDR3 protein: CASSLAGGDGNQPQHF

CDR3 length: 15
V gene: TRBV5-4
J gene: TRBJ2-5
D gene: TRBD2
CDR3 protein: CASSGGGGLRETQYF

CDR3 length: 14
V gene: TRBV25-1
J gene: TRBJ2-3
D gene: .
CDR3 protein: CASSEEGIGDTQYF

CDR3 length: 20
V gene: TRBV1
J gene: .
D gene: .
CDR3 protein: CTSSPGSHLASGRIEYEQYF

CDR3 length: 18
V gene: TRBV5-4
J gene: TRBJ1-1
D gene: TRBD1
CDR3 protein: CASSLAGVPRGPNTEAFF

CDR3 length: 14
V gene: TRBV7-2
J gene: TRBJ1-2
D gene: .
CDR3 protein: CASSLTQGSYGYTF